The 21 T cell receptor beta chains reported below all come from one sample, sequenced in a study of control samples from healthy donors and cancer patients. Libraries were prepared by immunoSEQ multiplex PCR; TCRdb keeps only in-frame clonotypes and omits some of them. The sample consists of 130,000 to 150,000 clones, 88% of them appearing once. Sequenced input: blood. The source of these receptors is a woman aged 25 to 39 in good health.

The chain joins TRBV11-2 to TRBJ1-5; tentative D call: TRBD1 (5 bases). V was pared by 3 bases and J by 5 bases, with 14 bases between. The germline V gene encodes CDR1 SGHAT and CDR2 FQNNGV. This CDR3 spans 15 amino acids. In DNA form, the CDR3 reads TGTGCCAGCAGCTTGGGTTCGGGGGTACATCAGCCCCAGCATTTT. Encoded protein: CASSLGSGVHQPQHF.

The chain employs TRBV12-3 or TRBV12-4 and TRBJ2-7, with D uncertain. V lost 7 bases, J lost 7 bases, and 11 bases lay in between. The CDR3 extends over 11 amino acids. This CDR3 reads CASTNMREQYF. The CDR3 DNA follows: TGTGCCAGCACCAACATGAGAGAGCAGTACTTC.

The V call is TRBV19, the J call TRBJ1-5; D gene uncertain. The CDR3 extends over 15 amino acids. From germline, CDR1 is LNHDA and CDR2 SQIVND (reference sequence). With 4 bases removed from V and 0 bases from J, the gap between germline ends came to 10 bases. The CDR3 loop reads CASSRSPYSNQPQHF. In DNA form, the CDR3 reads TGTGCCAGTAGTAGATCACCGTATAGCAATCAGCCCCAGCATTTT.

The gene calls are TRBV5-1 and TRBJ2-1; maybe TRBD1 (6 bases). Germline values: CDR1 SGHRS, CDR2 YFSETQ. The V gene lost 0 bases and the J gene lost 9 bases, with 13 bases spanning the gap. CDR3 size: 14 residues. The DNA for the CDR3 is TGCGCCAGCAGCTTGGAAGGGCAGGGGCGTGAGCAGTTCTTC. It yields the protein CASSLEGQGREQFF.

V gene TRBV7-9 combines with J gene TRBJ2-6, with 9 nucleotides matching TRBD1. Unmatched junction bases numbered 11, after V lost 5 bases and J lost 0 bases. Looked up from germline, CDR1 is SEHNR and CDR2 is FQNEAQ (reference sequence). The CDR3 covers 19 residues. In nucleotides, the CDR3 is TGTGCCAGCAGCCAAAGCGGGACAGGGTTAATCTCTGGGGCCAACGTCCTGACTTTC. Translated: CASSQSGTGLISGANVLTF.

The rearrangement links TRBV28 to TRBJ2-3, with unresolved D. CDR3 length equals 13 residues. The ends were cut back, 10 bases at V and 5 bases at J, with 16 bases in the middle. CDR1 and CDR2 (germline): MDHEN, SYDVKM. CDR3 loop: CAIIGPKVDTQYF. The DNA for the CDR3 is TGTGCCATCATAGGTCCTAAGGTAGATACGCAGTATTTT.

This clone has only one observation. The chain links TRBV23-1 to TRBJ2-5, with D uncertain. TRBV23-1 qualifies as an ORF whose function is uncertain. This CDR3 is built from 15 residues. V lost 7 bases and J 0 bases, leaving 15 bases between the germline ends. The CDR3 bases are TGCGCCAGCACCAACAAAGGGCCACACCAAGAGACCCAGTACTTC. Its translation: CASTNKGPHQETQYF.

The J gene is TRBJ1-2, the V gene TRBV5-1; 9 bases agree with TRBD1. The ends lost 3 bases at V and 4 bases at J; junction bases unmatched: 7. Germline V lookup: CDR1 SGHRS, CDR2 YFSETQ. The CDR3 is 15 amino acids. CDR3 nucleotides: TGCGCCAGCAGCTCGGGACAGGGCGTAGGCTATGGCTACACCTTC. This translates into CASSSGQGVGYGYTF.

The V and J genes are TRBV7-2 and TRBJ2-1, with TRBD2 matching 8 bases. The CDR3 extends over 14 amino acids. Germline V CDR1 and CDR2: SGHTA, FQGNSA. Trimming cost V 4 bases and J 7 bases; bases outside gene matches: 6. The CDR3 DNA sequence: TGTGCCAGCAGCTGGGCGGGGGGCATGAATGAGCAGTTCTTC. The encoded protein is CASSWAGGMNEQFF. The variable domain in full, with the rest retrieved from reference TRBV7-2 and TRBJ2-1, is GAGVSQSPSNKVTEKGKDVELRCDPISGHTALYWYRQSLGQGLEFLIYFQGNSAPDKSGLPSDRFSAERTGGSVSTLTIQRTQQEDSAVYLCASSWAGGMNEQFFGPGTRLTVL.

The chain combines TRBV27 with TRBJ1-5; a weak D match, TRBD1 (5 bases). The CDR3 runs to 17 residues. Trimming shortened V by 4 bases and J by 0 bases, and 16 bases separated the two germline ends. Germline CDR1 MNHEY, CDR2 SMNVEV (reference sequence). CDR3 in DNA: TGTGCCAGCAGTTCGAACCGGGAGGGGCATAGCAATCAGCCCCAGCATTTT. This codes for CASSSNREGHSNQPQHF.

V and J are TRBV30 and TRBJ1-5, with 9 bases identical to TRBD1. The germline CDR1 and CDR2 sequences are GTSNPN and SVGIG (reference sequence). J lost 0 bases, V lost 1 base, and 7 bases had no gene match. This CDR3 spans 17 amino acids. The CDR3 nucleotides read TGTGCCTGGAGTGCGGGACAGGGACACTATAGCAATCAGCCCCAGCATTTT. Translating gives CAWSAGQGHYSNQPQHF.

The chain employs TRBV3-1 (or the pseudogene TRBV3-2) and TRBJ1-5, with a possible D match to TRBD1 (6 bases). The CDR3 runs 15 residues. V dropped 4 bases and J dropped 4 bases, with 14 bases sitting between them. Germline V CDR1 and CDR2: LGHDT, YNNKEL (reference sequence). For the CDR3, the DNA is TGTGCCAGCAGCCTTAGAGGGGGGGAAAATCAGCCCCAGCATTTT. Its protein product is CASSLRGGENQPQHF.

The genes are TRBV20-1 and TRBJ2-1; D gene uncertain. V lost 3 bases and J 0 bases, leaving 6 bases between the germline ends. CDR1 and CDR2 from the germline V gene are DFQATT and SNEGSKA (reference sequence). The CDR3 length is 13 residues. The CDR3 region is CSASGSSYNEQFF. CDR3 in DNA: TGCAGTGCTAGTGGCAGCTCCTACAATGAGCAGTTCTTC.

The gene calls are TRBV27 and TRBJ1-4, with 7 bases that match TRBD1. The CDR3 length is 14 residues. CDR1 MNHEY and CDR2 SMNVEV come from the germline V gene (reference sequence). The V gene end was trimmed by 6 bases and the J gene end by 7 bases; junction bases not matched to a gene: 8. The CDR3 sequence: CASSKGARGEKLFF. DNA for the CDR3: TGTGCCAGCAGCAAGGGGGCTCGTGGTGAAAAACTGTTTTTT.

V is TRBV7-9 and J is TRBJ2-1; D remains ambiguous. CDR3 length: 16 residues. Germline V gives CDR1 SEHNR, CDR2 FQNEAQ (reference sequence). V lost 2 bases and J lost 0, with 11 bases in between. CDR3 residues: CASSLFPESSYNEQFF. The CDR3 DNA reads as TGTGCCAGCAGCTTATTCCCGGAGAGCTCCTACAATGAGCAGTTCTTC.

This clone was detected once. The chain uses TRBV11-2 and TRBJ2-3; TRBD1 matches at 7 bases. V lost 1 base and J lost 4; bases outside the gene matches: 8. This CDR3 is built from 16 residues. Germline lookup yields CDR1 SGHAT and CDR2 FQNNGV. The CDR3 region has the DNA TGTGCCAGCAGCTTAGGGGGACAGACGCTATCAGATACGCAGTATTTT. It translates to CASSLGGQTLSDTQYF.

The chain recombines TRBV19 with TRBJ2-3; D possibly corresponds to TRBD1 (6 bases). This CDR3 contains 14 residues. V was cut by 3 bases and J by 3 bases, with 10 bases left in between. The germline CDR1 and CDR2 sequences are LNHDA and SQIVND (reference sequence). The CDR3 sequence: CASSMAGQTDTQYF. CDR3 sequence (DNA): TGTGCCAGTAGTATGGCCGGACAGACAGATACGCAGTATTTT.

The V and J genes are TRBV29-1 and TRBJ2-2, with D tentatively TRBD1 (6 bases). This CDR3 has 14 amino acids. The ends were cut back, 7 bases at V and 1 base at J, with 13 bases in the middle. Germline CDR1 is SQVTM and CDR2 is ANQGSEA. The CDR3 loop is CSGTQGVNTGELFF. For the CDR3, the DNA is TGCAGCGGAACACAGGGAGTGAACACCGGGGAGCTGTTTTTT.

The chain combines TRBV18 with TRBJ2-1; 7 positions match TRBD2. CDR3 length: 17 residues. V dropped 1 base and J dropped 0; count of bases not matched to a gene: 6. From germline, CDR1 is KGHSH and CDR2 LQKENI. As DNA, the CDR3 is TGTGCCAGCTCACCACGCGCGGGGGAGAGCTCCTACAATGAGCAGTTCTTC. Translation: CASSPRAGESSYNEQFF.

The rearrangement links TRBV7-9 to TRBJ1-2; D may be TRBD1 (6 bases). CDR3 length: 15 residues. Germline CDR1 is SEHNR and CDR2 is FQNEAQ (reference sequence). V gave up 8 bases and J gave up 5 bases, with 21 bases separating them. The CDR3: CASDPGQSLWYGYTF. The CDR3 coding sequence is TGTGCCAGCGATCCCGGACAGAGCCTTTGGTATGGCTACACCTTC.

This rearrangement joins TRBV19 to TRBJ2-3, with unresolved D. With 1 base removed from V and 0 bases from J, the gap between germline ends came to 11 bases. CDR1 and CDR2 from the germline V gene are LNHDA and SQIVND (reference sequence). The CDR3 loop spans 16 amino acids. CDR3 sequence reads: CASSIATERSTDTQYF. DNA of the CDR3: TGTGCCAGTAGTATAGCGACGGAGCGTAGCACAGATACGCAGTATTTT.